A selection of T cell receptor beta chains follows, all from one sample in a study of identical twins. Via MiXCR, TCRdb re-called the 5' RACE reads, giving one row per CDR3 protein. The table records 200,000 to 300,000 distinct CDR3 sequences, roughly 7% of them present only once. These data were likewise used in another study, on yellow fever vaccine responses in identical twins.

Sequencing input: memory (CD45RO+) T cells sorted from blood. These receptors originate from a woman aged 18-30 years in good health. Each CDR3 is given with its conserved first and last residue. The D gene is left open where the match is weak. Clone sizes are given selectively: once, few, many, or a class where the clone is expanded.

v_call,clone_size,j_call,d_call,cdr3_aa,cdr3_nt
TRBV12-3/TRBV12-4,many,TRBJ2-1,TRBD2,CASSSVLAGIYNEQFF,TGTGCCAGCAGTTCCGTACTAGCGGGTATCTACAATGAGCAGTTCTTC
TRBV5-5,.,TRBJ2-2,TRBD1,CASSLWDRGPGTGELFF,TGTGCCAGCAGCTTGTGGGACAGGGGTCCGGGGACCGGGGAGCTGTTTTTT
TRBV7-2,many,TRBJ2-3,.,CASSPQGISTDTQYF,TGTGCCAGCAGCCCCCAGGGGATTAGCACAGATACGCAGTATTTT
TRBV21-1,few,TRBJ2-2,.,CASSFMETGGVNGELFF,TGTGCCAGCAGCTTCATGGAGACTGGGGGCGTTAACGGGGAGCTGTTTTTT
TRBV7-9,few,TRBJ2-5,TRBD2,CASSLRTSVETQYF,TGTGCCAGCAGCTTGCGGACTAGCGTAGAGACCCAGTACTTC
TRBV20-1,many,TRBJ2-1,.,CSARPPGGGRSINEQFF,TGCAGTGCTAGACCTCCCGGGGGCGGGCGTTCTATAAATGAGCAGTTCTTC
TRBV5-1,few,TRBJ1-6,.,CASSVTDGANSPLHF,TGCGCCAGCAGCGTAACGGACGGGGCTAATTCACCCCTCCACTTT
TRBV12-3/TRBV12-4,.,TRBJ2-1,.,CASSLERMQFF,TGTGCCAGCAGTTTAGAGCGAATGCAGTTCTTC
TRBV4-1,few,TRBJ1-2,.,CASSLSLANYGYTF,TGCGCCAGCAGCCTTAGTTTAGCTAACTATGGCTACACCTTC
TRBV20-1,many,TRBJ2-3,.,CSARDSQNTDTQYF,TGCAGTGCTAGAGATTCCCAGAACACAGATACGCAGTATTTT
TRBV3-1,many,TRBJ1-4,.,CASSQGQSNEKLFF,TGTGCCAGCAGCCAGGGTCAGAGCAATGAAAAACTGTTTTTT
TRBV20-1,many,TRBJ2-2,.,CSARDLDTGELFF,TGCAGTGCTAGAGATCTGGACACCGGGGAGCTGTTTTTT
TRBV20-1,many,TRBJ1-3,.,CSALRDGGNTIYF,TGCAGTGCTTTAAGGGACGGTGGAAACACCATATATTTT
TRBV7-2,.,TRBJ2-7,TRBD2,CASSRSGGEWGYEQYF,TGTGCCAGCAGCAGGAGCGGGGGCGAATGGGGCTACGAGCAGTACTTC
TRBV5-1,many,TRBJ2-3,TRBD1,CASSLLGTGPTDTQYF,TGCGCCAGCAGCTTGCTCGGGACAGGACCCACAGATACGCAGTATTTT
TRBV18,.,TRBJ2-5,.,CASSPTRTEETQYF,TGTGCCAGCTCGCCTACGAGGACCGAAGAGACCCAGTACTTC
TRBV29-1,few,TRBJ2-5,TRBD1,CSVEDPDRGETQYF,TGCAGCGTTGAAGACCCCGACAGGGGCGAGACCCAGTACTTC
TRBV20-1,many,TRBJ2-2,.,CSARGLGRSNTGELFF,TGCAGTGCTAGAGGTCTGGGGCGCTCGAACACCGGGGAGCTGTTTTTT
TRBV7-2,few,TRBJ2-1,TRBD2,CASSPAVRGGRDEQFF,TGTGCCAGCAGCCCGGCGGTGCGCGGGGGGCGCGATGAGCAGTTCTTC
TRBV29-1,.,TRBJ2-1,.,CSADTYNEQFF,TGCAGCGCCGACACTTACAATGAGCAGTTCTTC
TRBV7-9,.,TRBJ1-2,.,CASSPQGIGYTF,TGTGCCAGCAGCCCACAAGGCATTGGCTACACCTTC
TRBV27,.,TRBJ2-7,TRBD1,CASRTDRGPYEQYF,TGTGCCAGCAGAACGGACAGGGGGCCCTACGAGCAGTACTTC
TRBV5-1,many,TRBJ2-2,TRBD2,CASRILAGDTGELFF,TGCGCCAGCAGGATCCTCGCGGGAGATACCGGGGAGCTGTTTTTT
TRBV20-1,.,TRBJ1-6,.,CSARDRAGWNNSPLHF,TGCAGTGCTAGAGATCGGGCAGGGTGGAATAATTCACCCCTCCACTTT